These 26 T cell receptor beta chains originate from one sample sequenced in a study of human T cells and chemical hapten exposure. Described time point: pre-sensitization, week 0. Treatment indicated: therapeutic diphenylcyclopropenone sensitization with weekly scalp DPC. A single record per CDR3 protein comes from TCRdb applying MiXCR to the RACE reads. The repertoire holds about 380,000 distinct CDR3 sequences, with 4.5% to 6% as singletons. This specimen was whole blood, taken in connection with sensitization to the hapten diphenylcyclopropenone (DPC). These TCRs come from a woman aged 45-59 years with alopecia areata. Some clones in this sample may be carry-over from other donors' samples.

V and J are TRBV3-1 and TRBJ2-1; TRBD2 agrees at 9 bases. Germline V gene data show CDR1 as LGHDT and CDR2 as YNNKEL (reference sequence). The CDR3 is 15 amino acids. V shed 1 base, J shed 7 bases, and the junction held 5 bases outside the gene matches. CDR3 sequence: CASSQVAGAGNEQFF. CDR3 bases: TGTGCCAGCAGCCAAGTAGCGGGGGCGGGAAATGAGCAGTTCTTC.

This sequence joins TRBV15 and TRBJ2-3; D is ambiguous. Germline V gene data show CDR1 as LNHNV and CDR2 as YYDKDF (reference sequence). This CDR3 has 13 residues. Trimming stripped 5 bases from V and 0 bases from J, with 6 bases between. In DNA form, the CDR3 reads TGTGCCACCAGCGGGCTCAGCACAGATACGCAGTATTTT. Translation: CATSGLSTDTQYF. Full variable domain (outside the CDR3, taken from reference TRBV15 and TRBJ2-3): DAMVIQNPRYQVTQFGKPVTLSCSQTLNHNVMYWYQQKSSQAPKLLFHYYDKDFNNEADTPDNFQSRRPNTSFCFLDIRSPGLGDTAMYLCATSGLSTDTQYFGPGTRLTVL.

In its sample, this clonotype was seen many times. The chain combines TRBV5-1 with TRBJ2-5, with D perhaps TRBD1 (6 bases). Trimming cost V 0 bases and J 4 bases, with 7 bases left between them. The germline CDR1 and CDR2 sequences are SGHRS and YFSETQ. The CDR3 loop spans 13 amino acids. The CDR3 protein is CASSLGTAETQYF. For the CDR3, the DNA is TGCGCCAGCAGCTTGGGGACAGCAGAGACCCAGTACTTC.

This clonotype was recorded at least ten times. V and J are TRBV5-1 and TRBJ2-6; D may correspond to TRBD1 or TRBD2 (5 bases each). CDR3 length equals 16 residues. V was shortened by 4 bases and J by 2 bases, with 13 bases between the two germline ends. CDR1 is SGHRS and CDR2 is YFSETQ in the germline V gene. The CDR3 DNA follows: TGCGCCAGCAGCCCTGGGGGTACAGCTGGGGCCAACGTCCTGACTTTC. Amino acids: CASSPGGTAGANVLTF.

The table lists this clonotype with many counts. This chain uses TRBV12-3 or TRBV12-4 with TRBJ2-2; D uncertain. With 6 bases removed from V and 7 bases from J, the gap between germline ends came to 9 bases. The CDR3 is 12 amino acids. CDR3: CASRQEIGELFF. CDR3 nucleotides: TGTGCCAGCAGGCAGGAGATCGGGGAGCTGTTTTTT.

In this sample, this clonotype turned up many times. A junction end diverges from the germline sequence, so it may reflect a read error. The chain is built from TRBV7-8 and TRBJ2-3; 8 bases agree with TRBD1. This CDR3 contains 13 residues. Germline lookup yields CDR1 SGHVS and CDR2 FQNEAQ. CDR3 sequence: CASSSSFSRGQDF. CDR3 sequence (DNA): TGTGCCAGCAGCTCAAGTTTTAGCAGGGGGCAAGATTTT.

This clonotype was counted at least ten times. This chain joins TRBV27 and TRBJ2-5, with 9 bases identical to TRBD2. The CDR3 contains 15 residues. From germline, CDR1 is MNHEY and CDR2 SMNVEV (reference sequence). V trimming: 3 bases; J trimming: 5 bases; junction bases outside the gene matches: 7. CDR3 residues: CASSLGGRAPETQYF. CDR3 in DNA: TGTGCCAGCAGTTTGGGCGGGAGGGCCCCTGAGACCCAGTACTTC.

This clonotype was counted many times. This chain uses TRBV18 with TRBJ2-7, with TRBD2 identical over 7 bases. The CDR3 extends over 15 amino acids. Germline CDR1 KGHSH, CDR2 LQKENI. J gave up 7 bases and V 2 bases, and 11 bases lay outside the gene matches. CDR3 coding DNA: TGTGCCAGCTCACCATTTGGGGCGGGAGAAGGAGAGCAGTACTTC. It translates to CASSPFGAGEGEQYF.

This clonotype was detected a few times. The genes are TRBV28 and TRBJ1-6; D possibly corresponds to TRBD1 (6 bases). Germline lookup yields CDR1 MDHEN and CDR2 SYDVKM. Trimming left V 7 bases short and J 0 bases short, with 13 bases between. The CDR3 loop spans 16 amino acids. This chain's CDR3 is CASIPTGYSYNSPLHF. The CDR3 coding sequence is TGTGCCAGCATCCCTACAGGGTACTCCTATAATTCACCCCTCCACTTT.

This chain's CDR3 is CASSGAGIPGETQYF. The CDR3 bases are TGCGCCAGCAGCGGGGCCGGGATCCCGGGAGAGACCCAGTACTTC. This rearrangement joins TRBV5-1 to TRBJ2-5; D might be TRBD1 or TRBD2, each matching 5 bases. Trimming took off 4 bases at V and 4 bases at J, with 17 bases between the two ends. The length of the CDR3 is 15 residues. Germline V gene data show CDR1 as SGHRS and CDR2 as YFSETQ.

The chain recombines TRBV5-6 with TRBJ2-1; 10 bases fit TRBD2. This CDR3 is built from 15 residues. CDR1 is SGHDT and CDR2 is YYEEEE in the germline V gene. Unmatched junction bases numbered 2, after V lost 0 bases and J lost 5 bases. This CDR3 is CASSLELAGHNEQFF. The CDR3 nucleotides read TGTGCCAGCAGCTTGGAACTAGCGGGGCACAATGAGCAGTTCTTC.

This clonotype was counted ten times or more. The chain combines TRBV18 with TRBJ1-1, with a weak D call TRBD1 (6 bases). The CDR3 is 12 residues long. Germline values: CDR1 KGHSH, CDR2 LQKENI. V lost 2 bases and J lost 11, with 12 bases in between. The DNA for the CDR3 is TGTGCCAGCTCACCAGTCAGGGGCGATGCTTTCTTT. Translated, it gives CASSPVRGDAFF.

This clonotype showed up just a few times. J is TRBJ2-3 and V is TRBV12-5; D is perhaps TRBD2 (6 bases). The CDR3 totals 18 residues. Germline V CDR1 and CDR2: LGHNT, FRNRAP. V was clipped by 0 bases and J by 1 base, with 17 bases between them. This CDR3 is CASGLVPDGLAGTDTQYF. For the CDR3, the DNA is TGTGCTAGTGGTTTGGTACCGGACGGATTAGCGGGCACAGATACGCAGTATTTT.

This clonotype was seen repeatedly, ten times or more. This chain uses TRBV7-2 with TRBJ1-5; no definite D call. The CDR3 is 14 residues long. Germline lookup yields CDR1 SGHTA and CDR2 FQGNSA. The V gene lost 4 bases and the J gene lost 0 bases, with 7 bases spanning the gap. The chain's CDR3 is CASSYGNSNQPQHF. CDR3 DNA: TGTGCCAGCAGCTACGGTAATAGCAATCAGCCCCAGCATTTT. Complete variable domain (other parts from reference TRBV7-2 and TRBJ1-5): GAGVSQSPSNKVTEKGKDVELRCDPISGHTALYWYRQSLGQGLEFLIYFQGNSAPDKSGLPSDRFSAERTGGSVSTLTIQRTQQEDSAVYLCASSYGNSNQPQHFGDGTRLSIL.

This clonotype appeared many times. The chain recombines TRBV7-6 with TRBJ2-3; 12 bases match TRBD2. CDR3 length equals 15 residues. Germline values: CDR1 SGHVS, CDR2 FNYEAQ. V shed 5 bases, J shed 8 bases, and the junction held 8 bases outside the gene matches. DNA for the CDR3: TGTGCCAGCAGCGGCGCTAGCGGGGGGGCTCCTACGCAGTATTTT. Amino acids: CASSGASGGAPTQYF. The variable domain in full, completed from reference TRBV7-6 and TRBJ2-3, reads GAGVSQSPRYKVTKRGQDVALRCDPISGHVSLYWYRQALGQGPEFLTYFNYEAQQDKSGLPNDRFSAERPEGSISTLTIQRTEQRDSAMYRCASSGASGGAPTQYFGPGTRLTVL.

This clonotype appeared many times. The genes are TRBV4-3 and TRBJ2-3; the match to TRBD1 covers 8 bases. The V segment lost 0 bases and the J segment 6 bases; nucleotides outside the gene matches: 11. The CDR3 consists of 17 residues. The germline gives CDR1 LGHNA, CDR2 YSLEER. The CDR3 loop reads CASSQEGTGAFRDTQYF. For the CDR3, the DNA is TGCGCCAGCAGCCAAGAGGGGACAGGCGCCTTTAGGGATACGCAGTATTTT.

This clonotype was found many times. The rearrangement joins TRBV20-1 to TRBJ2-3; D is unclear. The CDR3 length is 12 residues. V gave up 0 bases and J gave up 4 bases, with 5 bases separating them. Germline assignment: CDR1 DFQATT and CDR2 SNEGSKA (reference sequence). The CDR3 spells CSARDPADTQYF. The CDR3 nucleotides are TGCAGTGCTAGAGATCCGGCAGATACGCAGTATTTT.

This clonotype occurred many times. The rearrangement uses TRBV12-3 or TRBV12-4 and TRBJ2-6; TRBD1 agrees at 7 bases. The CDR3 runs to 14 residues. With V trimmed by 6 bases and J by 2 bases, 1 base remained unmatched. CDR3 nucleotide sequence: TGTGCCAGCAGGCAGGGGGCTGGGGCCAACGTCCTGACTTTC. This gives the protein CASRQGAGANVLTF.

This clonotype has ten or more counts. V usage is TRBV6-5 and J usage is TRBJ2-7, with D unclear. Between the trimmed V and J ends, which lost 2 bases and 0 bases, there was a span of 14 bases. This CDR3 region has 16 residues. CDR1 MNHEY and CDR2 SVGAGI come from the germline V gene. The CDR3 bases are TGTGCCAGCAGTTACACGGACGGCTTGAGCTCCTACGAGCAGTACTTC. Translation: CASSYTDGLSSYEQYF.

The rearrangement uses TRBV12-3 or TRBV12-4 and TRBJ2-3; 8 bases align to TRBD2. The V and J ends lost 2 bases and 5 bases, in that order; junction bases with no gene match: 3. This CDR3 has 14 amino acids. In DNA, the CDR3 is TGTGCCAGCAGTTTAATCGCGGGAGGAGATACGCAGTATTTT. Its protein product is CASSLIAGGDTQYF.

This clonotype showed up many times. V usage is TRBV5-1 and J usage is TRBJ2-7; 10 positions match TRBD1. Trimming took 3 bases from V and 5 from J; bases not matched to a gene: 5. There are 14 residues in the CDR3. The germline V gene encodes CDR1 SGHRS and CDR2 YFSETQ. CDR3 residues: CASSWTGGTNEQYF. The CDR3 DNA reads as TGCGCCAGCAGCTGGACAGGGGGGACTAACGAGCAGTACTTC.

J is TRBJ2-1 and V is TRBV5-1; maybe TRBD2 (5 bases). CDR1 SGHRS and CDR2 YFSETQ come from the germline V gene. Trimming cost V 2 bases and J 0 bases, with 12 bases left between them. This CDR3 is built from 16 residues. CDR3 sequence: CASSFGLTVSYNEQFF. In nucleotides, the CDR3 is TGCGCCAGCAGCTTCGGACTGACCGTCTCCTACAATGAGCAGTTCTTC.

This clonotype has only a few counts. V is TRBV28 and J is TRBJ2-4; D may match TRBD1 or TRBD2 (5 bases each). This CDR3 is 15 amino acids long. CDR1 and CDR2 from the germline V gene are MDHEN and SYDVKM. V gave up 10 bases and J gave up 6 bases, with 22 bases separating them. CDR3 residues: CAISEGSLRGNIQYF. Written as DNA, the CDR3 is TGTGCCATCTCAGAGGGGTCCCTCCGGGGAAACATTCAGTACTTC.

The sample holds many counts of this clonotype. This chain joins TRBV5-5 and TRBJ2-3; D not resolved. Looked up from germline, CDR1 is SGHKS and CDR2 is YYEKEE (reference sequence). The CDR3 totals 12 residues. V was cut by 2 bases and J by 2 bases, with 3 bases left in between. CDR3 amino acids: CASSFTTDTQYF. In DNA, the CDR3 is TGTGCCAGCAGCTTCACCACAGATACGCAGTATTTT. Variable domain in full (rest from reference TRBV5-5 and TRBJ2-3): DAGVTQSPTHLIKTRGQQVTLRCSPISGHKSVSWYQQVLGQGPQFIFQYYEKEERGRGNFPDRFSARQFPNYSSELNVNALLLGDSALYLCASSFTTDTQYFGPGTRLTVL.

This clonotype was seen repeatedly, ten times or more. CDR3 region: CASSYSSAEQYF. The CDR3 nucleotides are TGTGCCAGCAGTTACTCATCAGCCGAGCAGTACTTC. The gene calls are TRBV12-3 or TRBV12-4 and TRBJ2-7, with no clear D. V was pared by 4 bases and J by 6 bases, with 10 bases between. The CDR3 extends over 12 amino acids.

This clonotype was counted ten times or more. The rearrangement links TRBV12-3 or TRBV12-4 to TRBJ1-1; D is unclear. The CDR3 is 12 residues long. V was clipped by 3 bases and J by 5 bases, with 7 bases between them. CDR3 coding DNA: TGTGCCAGCAGTTTCCAGTGGACTGAAGCTTTCTTT. Its translation is CASSFQWTEAFF.